Each of the 17 T cell receptor beta chains below was sequenced from the same sample in a study of T cells after yellow fever vaccination. One entry per CDR3 protein results from TCRdb running MiXCR on the 5' RACE reads. The sample includes about 260,000 distinct CDR3 sequences, more than 3.5% of them seen just once. This specimen consisted of PBMCs, obtained 15 days after the yellow fever booster vaccination. Every receptor here comes from a man aged 18-30 years who received the YFV17D yellow fever vaccine.

This clonotype was counted a few times. As DNA, the CDR3 is TGTGCCAGCAGCCAAGAATCCGCAGGCCGCGTCGGAGGCTACACCTTC. It translates to CASSQESAGRVGGYTF. The chain couples TRBV4-2 to TRBJ1-2; D gene uncertain. Germline V gene lookup returns CDR1 LGHNA and CDR2 YNFKEQ. The CDR3 is 16 amino acids. V lost 0 bases and J 8 bases, leaving 19 bases between the germline ends.

This clonotype was counted ten times or more. The chain recombines TRBV4-2 with TRBJ1-5; D remains ambiguous. This CDR3 comprises 17 residues. The germline gives CDR1 LGHNA, CDR2 YNFKEQ. V was shortened by 0 bases and J by 6 bases, with 18 bases between the two germline ends. CDR3 coding DNA: TGTGCCAGCAGCCAAGATTACGTAGAGCTAAGGATTCAGCCCCAGCATTTT. The encoded protein is CASSQDYVELRIQPQHF.

This clonotype was found many times. The V gene is TRBV5-1, the J gene TRBJ1-1, with TRBD1 matching 9 bases. Germline CDR1 reads SGHRS; CDR2 reads YFSETQ. This CDR3 comprises 15 residues. V lost 5 bases to trimming and J lost 5 bases; unmatched junction nucleotides: 10. The CDR3 DNA follows: TGCGCCAGCAGTACAATTCCGGGACAGGGAACTGAAGCTTTCTTT. Its translation: CASSTIPGQGTEAFF.

This clonotype was recorded many times. CDR3 loop: CSVEEGRGNEKLFF. CDR3 in DNA: TGCAGCGTTGAAGAGGGCAGGGGGAATGAAAAACTGTTTTTT. The gene calls are TRBV29-1 and TRBJ1-4; 7 bases are shared with TRBD1. Germline CDR1 SQVTM, CDR2 ANQGSEA. V was clipped by 0 bases and J by 5 bases; unmatched bases: 3. CDR3 length: 14 residues.

This clonotype was observed at least ten times. This chain uses TRBV7-2 with TRBJ2-5; no firm D call. CDR3 length: 12 residues. Germline assignment: CDR1 SGHTA and CDR2 FQGNSA. Trimming shortened V by 3 bases and J by 5 bases, and 7 bases separated the two germline ends. CDR3 residues: CASSFNRETQYF. The CDR3 DNA reads TGTGCCAGCAGCTTCAATCGGGAGACCCAGTACTTC.

This chain connects TRBV7-6 to TRBJ2-1; 8 nucleotides align to TRBD2. This CDR3 has 14 residues. In germline, CDR1 is SGHVS, CDR2 FNYEAQ. Losses at the gene ends were 2 bases for V and 9 bases for J; bases not matched to a gene: 6. The CDR3 is CASSLRGGRSEQFF. CDR3 sequence (DNA): TGTGCCAGCAGCTTACGGGGGGGCCGGAGTGAGCAGTTCTTC.

In this sample, this clonotype turned up many times. This chain joins TRBV5-1 and TRBJ2-1; 7 bases align to TRBD1. Germline assignment: CDR1 SGHRS and CDR2 YFSETQ. The junction had 9 bases not matched to a gene; V was cut back by 0 bases and J by 6 bases. The CDR3 contains 16 residues. In nucleotides, the CDR3 is TGCGCCAGCAGCTTGGGGCGCAGGGGGATGATCAATGAGCAGTTCTTC. It is translated as CASSLGRRGMINEQFF.

The chain uses TRBV12-3 or TRBV12-4 and TRBJ1-1, with D perhaps TRBD1 (6 bases). The V gene lost 3 bases and the J gene lost 1 base, with 9 bases spanning the gap. This CDR3 has 14 amino acids. For the CDR3, the DNA is TGTGCCAGCAGTTTTATGGGACAGAACACTGAAGCTTTCTTT. Protein product: CASSFMGQNTEAFF.

This clonotype has at least ten counts. V and J are TRBV12-3 or TRBV12-4 and TRBJ1-5; D is uncertain. Trimming stripped 6 bases from V and 8 bases from J, with 17 bases between. CDR3 size: 14 residues. CDR3 residues: CASSPSLPGEPQHF. In DNA form, the CDR3 reads TGTGCCAGCAGCCCTAGCCTCCCGGGCGAGCCCCAGCATTTT.

This clonotype was counted at least ten times. This rearrangement joins TRBV6-2 or TRBV6-3 to TRBJ1-5, with 7 bases fitting TRBD1. V gave up 6 bases and J gave up 3 bases; unmatched junction bases: 17. This CDR3 has 18 amino acids. From germline, CDR1 is MNHEY and CDR2 SVGEGT. The DNA for the CDR3 is TGTGCCAGCAGGCATGGGGCGACAGGGAGGGCGTTCAATCAGCCCCAGCATTTT. It codes for CASRHGATGRAFNQPQHF.

This clonotype was seen many times. DNA of the CDR3: TGTGCCAGCAGTCCCCATAGCGGGGCAATCTACGAGCAGTACTTC. Protein: CASSPHSGAIYEQYF. The genes are TRBV27 and TRBJ2-7; 8 bases are shared with TRBD2. The CDR3 length is 15 residues. The V gene's germline CDR1 is MNHEY and CDR2 SMNVEV (reference sequence). The junction had 9 bases not matched to a gene; V was cut back by 5 bases and J by 3 bases.

A single count supports this clonotype. The V call is TRBV7-7, the J call TRBJ1-3; TRBD1 might be the D (6 bases). The V end lost 5 bases, the J end lost 2 bases, and 10 bases lay between the germline ends. Per the germline V gene, CDR1 is SSHAT and CDR2 is FNYEAQ (reference sequence). This CDR3 region has 14 residues. The CDR3 coding sequence is TGTGCCAGCAGCCCACAGGGAACTGGAAACACCATATATTTT. Translation: CASSPQGTGNTIYF.

This clonotype was detected ten times or more. The CDR3, as DNA: TGTGCCAGCAGCTTAGTCGGGACCCCGGGCAATGAGCAGTTCTTC. This codes for CASSLVGTPGNEQFF. The chain carries TRBV7-3 and TRBJ2-1; D is perhaps TRBD1 or TRBD2 (5 bases each). CDR3 size: 15 residues. Trimming shortened V by 2 bases and J by 6 bases, and 14 bases separated the two germline ends. The germline CDR1 and CDR2 sequences are SGHTA and FQGTGA.

This clonotype has a handful of counts. This chain links TRBV20-1 with TRBJ1-2; TRBD1 agrees at 7 bases. CDR3 length: 13 amino acids. The V gene's germline CDR1 is DFQATT and CDR2 SNEGSKA (reference sequence). With 0 bases clipped from V and 8 bases from J, the junction kept 6 bases outside the gene matches. The CDR3 spells CSAREPTGSGYTF. DNA of the CDR3: TGCAGTGCTAGAGAACCGACAGGGTCCGGCTACACCTTC.

This clonotype was seen ten or more times. The V gene is TRBV7-2, the J gene TRBJ2-3; D remains unclear. Germline loops: CDR1 SGHTA, CDR2 FQGNSA. Trimming took 0 bases from V and 8 from J, leaving 9 bases between them. This CDR3 spans 13 amino acids. CDR3 DNA sequence: TGTGCCAGCAGCTTAGCTTCCCTGGGTACGCAGTATTTT. The encoded protein is CASSLASLGTQYF.

Comment on this clonotype: Given a much more abundant clone one base away, this may be a read error. The CDR3 end shows no conserved phenylalanine or tryptophan, and so a read error is likely. The chain uses TRBV6-2 or TRBV6-3 and TRBJ1-1; D unclear. Trimming took off 7 bases at V and 5 bases at J, with 14 bases between the two ends. Germline assignment: CDR1 MNHEY and CDR2 SVGEGT. This CDR3 is built from 13 residues. The CDR3 sequence is CASTIVGTTEAFL. The CDR3 DNA reads TGTGCCAGCACCATCGTGGGAACAACTGAAGCTTTCCTT.

This clonotype was seen many times. The chain has TRBV18 and TRBJ2-2; tentative D call: TRBD2 (5 bases). The CDR3 extends over 15 amino acids. The ends were cut back, 0 bases at V and 6 bases at J, with 11 bases in the middle. Germline V gene data show CDR1 as KGHSH and CDR2 as LQKENI. The CDR3 DNA reads TGTGCCAGCTCACCACCGAGTAAGGAGGCCGGGGAGCTGTTTTTT. Its translation: CASSPPSKEAGELFF.